The clone carrying this TCR beta chain was detected ten times or more. The antigen is unknown. The germline V gene encodes CDR1 MDHEN and CDR2 SYDVKM. V lost 6 bases, J lost 8 bases, and 20 bases lay in between. This CDR3 region has 15 residues. There were TCR beta CDR3 regions amplified from RNA transcripts. The HTBI primer set served for first-round RT-PCR of the TCR CDR3. TCRdb independently ran MiXCR on the multiplex PCR reads; one entry per CDR3 protein. This sample yields roughly 500,000 distinct CDR3 sequences, of which approximately 14% are seen a single time; around 5.4% belongs to the top ten. The data originate from a study of T cells in Graves' hyperthyroidism and ophthalmopathy. Study-wide findings and caveats: Most clonotypes expanded in thyroid above 0.001 were likewise present in blood.

Diagnosis of hyperthyroidism was new in patients aged 18 to 65, and its duration was under 2 months. This clonotype originated in a woman aged 30 to 39 with Graves' hyperthyroidism that later progressed to Graves' ophthalmopathy. The gene calls are TRBV28 and TRBJ2-1; D possibly corresponds to TRBD1 (5 bases). Specimen: blood. The CDR3 is CASSPGWERRHEQFF. The CDR3, as DNA: TGTGCCAGCAGCCCAGGGTGGGAAAGACGGCATGAGCAGTTCTTC.